Listed here is a single T cell receptor beta chain. This sample is part of a study of control samples from healthy donors and cancer patients. The assay was immunoSEQ multiplex PCR, and TCRdb's table has in-frame clones only and misses some. The data hold under 450,000 clones, with around nine tenths observed a single time. Trimming took 7 bases from V and 0 from J, leaving 6 bases between them. CDR3 size: 12 residues. Germline CDR1 and CDR2: SGHRS and YFSETQ. This clonotype was sampled from a man aged 40-49 years with head and neck cancer. The sequencing sample was made of PBMCs. The chain employs TRBV5-1 and TRBJ2-3; D not certain. CDR3 DNA: TGCGCCAGCGGAGACAGCACAGATACGCAGTATTTT. Translation gives CASGDSTDTQYF.